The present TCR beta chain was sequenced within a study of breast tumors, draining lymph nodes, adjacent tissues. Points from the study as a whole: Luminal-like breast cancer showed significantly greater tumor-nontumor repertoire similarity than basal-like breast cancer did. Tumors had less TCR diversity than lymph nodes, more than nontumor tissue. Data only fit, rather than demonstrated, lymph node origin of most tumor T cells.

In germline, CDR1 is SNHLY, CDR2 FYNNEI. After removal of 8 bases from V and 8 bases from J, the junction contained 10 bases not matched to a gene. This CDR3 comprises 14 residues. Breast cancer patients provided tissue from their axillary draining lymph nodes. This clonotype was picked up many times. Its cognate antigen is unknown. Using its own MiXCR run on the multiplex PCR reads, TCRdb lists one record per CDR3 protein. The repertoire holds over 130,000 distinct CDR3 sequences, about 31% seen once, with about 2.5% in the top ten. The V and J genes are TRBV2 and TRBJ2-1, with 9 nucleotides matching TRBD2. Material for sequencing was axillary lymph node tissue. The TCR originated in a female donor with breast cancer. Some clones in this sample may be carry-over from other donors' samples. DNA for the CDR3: TGTGCCAGCGGGCTTGGGCGGGGGGGCTATGAGCAGTTCTTC. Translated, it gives CASGLGRGGYEQFF.